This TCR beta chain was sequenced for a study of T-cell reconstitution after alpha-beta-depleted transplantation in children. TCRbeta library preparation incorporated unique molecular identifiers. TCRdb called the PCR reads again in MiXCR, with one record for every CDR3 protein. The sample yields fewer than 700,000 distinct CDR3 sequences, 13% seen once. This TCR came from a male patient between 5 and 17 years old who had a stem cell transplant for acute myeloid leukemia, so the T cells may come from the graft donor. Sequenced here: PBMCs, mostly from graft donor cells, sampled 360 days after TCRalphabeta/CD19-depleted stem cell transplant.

DNA of the CDR3: TGTGCCAGCAGGTCTACCTACAATGAGCAGTTCTTC. This sequence encodes CASRSTYNEQFF. The chain joins TRBV7-6 to TRBJ2-1; unclear D gene. Germline-derived CDR1 and CDR2 are SGHVS and FNYEAQ. The CDR3 sequence is 12 residues long. V lost 6 bases and J lost 2, with 5 bases in between.